This is a list of T cell receptor beta chains from one sample in a study of OX40 agonist ivuxolimab in advanced cancers. This table comes from immunoSEQ multiplex PCR, and its TCRdb copy is limited to in-frame clones, with some not included. This sample has around 67,000 clones; around four fifths occur once, and the top ten carry about 2.4%. The material was CD4+ or CD8+ T cells sorted from blood, obtained in a trial of the OX40 agonist ivuxolimab. Receptors originate from an adult with an advanced solid tumor such as melanoma, head and neck, liver or kidney cancer. Both conserved end residues are part of each CDR3. Fields, in order: J gene, V gene, clone size, D gene, CDR3 DNA, CDR3 protein. D genes are given only for firm matches. Expanded clones get a size class; other rows say once, few or many, or leave the size out.

TRBJ1-2,TRBV27,-,TRBD1,TGTGCCAGCAGTTTACGGGACAGGCACTATGGCTACACCTTC,CASSLRDRHYGYTF
TRBJ1-4,TRBV30,-,TRBD1,TGTGCCTGGAGTGTGGGGACAGGCAGGAGAGAAAAACTGTTTTTT,CAWSVGTGRREKLFF
TRBJ2-5,TRBV6-1,-,TRBD1,TGTGCCAGCACCGAGGGGGGACAGGGTGGGGAGACCCAGTACTTC,CASTEGGQGGETQYF
TRBJ1-2,TRBV5-4,once,TRBD1,TGTGCCAGCAGCCGGATCGGGACAGGGGAAATCTATGGCTACACCTTC,CASSRIGTGEIYGYTF
TRBJ1-5,TRBV27,few,-,TGTGCCAGCAGCCTACGGGGCAGGGGAAATCAGCCCCAGCATTTT,CASSLRGRGNQPQHF
TRBJ2-3,TRBV5-4,-,-,TGTGCCAGCAGCCCAAGGGGGGACAGATTTAGCACAGATACGCAGTATTTT,CASSPRGDRFSTDTQYF
TRBJ2-7,TRBV27,-,-,TGTGCCAGCAGTTCCACCCGGGATCTGCGCTCCTACGAGCAGTACTTC,CASSSTRDLRSYEQYF
TRBJ2-5,TRBV11-2,-,TRBD2,TGTGCCAGCAGCTTAGTATTAGGGACTAGCGGAGGTTTCCAAGAGACCCAGTACTTC,CASSLVLGTSGGFQETQYF
TRBJ1-5,TRBV15,-,-,TGTGCCACCAGCTCCCATTCAGGGCCCCAGCATTTT,CATSSHSGPQHF
TRBJ1-2,TRBV19,-,-,TGTGCCAGTAGTATAGAGGATCCTAACTATGGCTACACCTTC,CASSIEDPNYGYTF
TRBJ1-2,TRBV18,-,-,TGTGCCAGCTCATCATCAATCAGGGGCGGCGGGGGCTACACTTTC,CASSSSIRGGGGYTF